Below are 10 T cell receptor beta chains sequenced from a single sample in a study of cytomegalovirus exposure and HLA in healthy donors. Measured with immunoSEQ multiplex PCR; TCRdb has only the in-frame clones, and not every one. The sample carries some 76,000 clones, roughly 95% recorded once. The source material was PBMCs. Receptors were obtained from a woman aged 18-30 years in good health and CMV-seropositive.

In its sample, this clone was seen once. This chain joins TRBV28 and TRBJ2-3; tentative D call: TRBD2 (6 bases). The V gene lost 2 bases and the J gene lost 3 bases, with 15 bases spanning the gap. This CDR3 has 16 amino acids. The germline V gene has CDR1 MDHEN and CDR2 SYDVKM. CDR3 residues: CASSLIPGRGTDTQYF. In DNA, the CDR3 is TGTGCCAGCAGTTTAATTCCGGGGCGGGGAACAGATACGCAGTATTTT.

V usage is TRBV7-2 and J usage is TRBJ2-7, with a tentative D call TRBD1 (6 bases). Germline lookup yields CDR1 SGHTA and CDR2 FQGNSA. Trimming stripped 1 base from V and 5 bases from J, with 12 bases between. The CDR3 runs to 14 residues. The CDR3 sequence: CASSLDGTLDEQYF. CDR3 DNA: TGTGCCAGCAGCTTAGACGGGACATTAGACGAGCAGTACTTC.

J is TRBJ2-3 and V is TRBV2; TRBD1 matches at 10 bases. This CDR3 spans 15 amino acids. Losses at the gene ends were 3 bases for V and 3 bases for J; bases not matched to a gene: 3. Germline CDR1 and CDR2: SNHLY and FYNNEI. CDR3 DNA sequence: TGTGCCAGCAGTGAGCTGGGACAGGGGACAGATACGCAGTATTTT. This codes for CASSELGQGTDTQYF.

The chain employs TRBV29-1 and TRBJ1-1; D is possibly TRBD1 (6 bases). V lost 7 bases, J lost 1 base, and 16 bases lay in between. Germline assignment: CDR1 SQVTM and CDR2 ANQGSEA. The CDR3 is made up of 14 amino acids. CDR3 in DNA: TGCAGCGGGGGAAAGGACAGACCGAACACTGAAGCTTTCTTT. Translating it yields CSGGKDRPNTEAFF.

The chain joins TRBV28 to TRBJ2-7, with D perhaps matching TRBD2 (5 bases). CDR3 length equals 14 residues. Germline V gives CDR1 MDHEN, CDR2 SYDVKM. Trimming pared 4 bases from V and 0 bases from J, leaving 10 bases between. The CDR3 protein is CASSSPGISYEQYF. CDR3 nucleotides: TGTGCCAGCAGTTCCCCGGGAATCTCCTACGAGCAGTACTTC.

This chain links TRBV19 with TRBJ1-1; 9 bases align to TRBD1. Trimming took 7 bases from V and 6 from J; bases not matched to a gene: 12. Germline loops: CDR1 LNHDA, CDR2 SQIVND (reference sequence). The CDR3 consists of 15 residues. The CDR3 loop is CASTLDRGSVPEAFF. CDR3 coding DNA: TGTGCCAGTACCCTCGACAGGGGGTCGGTCCCTGAAGCTTTCTTT.

V and J are TRBV6-1 and TRBJ2-3, with D perhaps TRBD2 (5 bases). The length of the CDR3 is 18 residues. The germline V gene has CDR1 MNHNS and CDR2 SASEGT. V gave up 0 bases and J gave up 5 bases, with 21 bases separating them. In DNA, the CDR3 is TGTGCCAGCAGTGAAGCAGGTCTAGCACAACCGATGGTAGATACGCAGTATTTT. It yields the protein CASSEAGLAQPMVDTQYF.

This chain uses TRBV4-2 with TRBJ2-3; TRBD2 aligns across 12 bases. This CDR3 spans 17 amino acids. Unmatched junction bases numbered 6, after V lost 4 bases and J lost 1 base. Germline CDR1 is LGHNA and CDR2 is YNFKEQ. CDR3 nucleotide sequence: TGTGCCAGCAGCCGAGAGGCTAGCGGGGGGGGCACAGATACGCAGTATTTT. Encoded protein: CASSREASGGGTDTQYF.

The chain recombines TRBV6-4 with TRBJ1-6; D gene uncertain. V dropped 2 bases and J dropped 1 base, with 15 bases sitting between them. The CDR3 runs 18 residues. The germline gives CDR1 MRHNA, CDR2 SNTAGT. The CDR3 protein is CASSDPDTKGSYNSPLHF. CDR3 sequence (DNA): TGTGCCAGCAGTGACCCTGACACAAAAGGATCCTATAATTCACCCCTCCACTTT.

The rearrangement uses TRBV6-4 and TRBJ2-3; TRBD2 agrees at 9 bases. The CDR3 has 18 residues. In germline, CDR1 is MRHNA, CDR2 SNTAGT. J lost 3 bases, V lost 0 bases, and 10 bases had no gene match. The CDR3 nucleotides are TGTGCCAGCAGTGACTCGAAAAATAGCGGGAGCGGGACAGATACGCAGTATTTT. Residues: CASSDSKNSGSGTDTQYF.